Sequencing of this T cell receptor beta chain was carried out in a study of T cell responses to AZD1222 COVID-19 vaccine. Across the study: It was second doses at about 4 or about 12 weeks that were pooled.

The method was immunoSEQ multiplex PCR; TCRdb's version includes in-frame clones alone and lacks a portion of them. The table records 60,000 to 75,000 clones, about 90% of them present only once. With regard to this clone: The antigen remains undetermined.

Germline CDR1 and CDR2: MNHNS and SASEGT. Trimming cost V 3 bases and J 7 bases, with 10 bases left between them. The CDR3 runs to 14 residues. General study findings and limits: Donors were mostly white British, more females; clonal diversity possibly underestimated. In the spike-specific TCR repertoire, nearly half reportedly target unmutated variant regions. Every sample of the repertoires postdated the peak T cell response.

This receptor was taken from an adult in good health. V is TRBV6-1 and J is TRBJ1-6, with D unclear. The input for sequencing was peripheral blood, taken on day 0 of AZD1222 vaccination. The DNA of the CDR3 is TGTGCCAGCAGTGAGGGAGTAGACAATTCACCCCTCCACTTT. The encoded protein is CASSEGVDNSPLHF.